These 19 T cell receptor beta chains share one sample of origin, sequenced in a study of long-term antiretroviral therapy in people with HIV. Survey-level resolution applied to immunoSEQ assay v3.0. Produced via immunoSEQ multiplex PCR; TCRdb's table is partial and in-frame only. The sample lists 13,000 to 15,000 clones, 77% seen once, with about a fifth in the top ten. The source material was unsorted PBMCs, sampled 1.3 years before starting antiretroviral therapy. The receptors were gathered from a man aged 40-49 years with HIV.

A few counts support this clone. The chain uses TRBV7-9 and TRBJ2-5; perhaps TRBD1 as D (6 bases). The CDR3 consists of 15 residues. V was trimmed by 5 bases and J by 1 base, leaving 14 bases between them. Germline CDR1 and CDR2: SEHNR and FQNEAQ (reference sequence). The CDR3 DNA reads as TGTGCCAGCAGCCCCGGACAGACTTTCCAAGAGACCCAGTACTTC. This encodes CASSPGQTFQETQYF.

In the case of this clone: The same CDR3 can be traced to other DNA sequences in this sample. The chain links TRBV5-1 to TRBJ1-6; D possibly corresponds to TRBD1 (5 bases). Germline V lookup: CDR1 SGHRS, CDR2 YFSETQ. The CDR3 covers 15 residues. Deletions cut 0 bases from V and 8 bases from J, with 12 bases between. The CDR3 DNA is TGCGCCAGCAGCTTGGGAGGGGCGCGGGATTCACCCCTCCACTTT. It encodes CASSLGGARDSPLHF.

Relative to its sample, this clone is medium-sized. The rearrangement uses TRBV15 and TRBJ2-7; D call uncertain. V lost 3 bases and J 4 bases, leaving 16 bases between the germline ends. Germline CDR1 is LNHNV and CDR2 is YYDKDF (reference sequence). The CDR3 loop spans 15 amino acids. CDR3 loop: CATSSGLAGEYEQYF. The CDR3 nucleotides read TGTGCCACCAGCAGCGGTCTCGCAGGAGAGTACGAGCAGTACTTC.

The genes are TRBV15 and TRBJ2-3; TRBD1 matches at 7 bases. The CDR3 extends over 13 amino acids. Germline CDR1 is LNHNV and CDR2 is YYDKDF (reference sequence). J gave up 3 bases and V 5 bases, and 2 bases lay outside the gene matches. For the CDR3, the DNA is TGTGCCACCAGCCCACAGGGGACAGATACGCAGTATTTT. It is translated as CATSPQGTDTQYF.

The CDR3 reads CASSNGQSNQPQHF. The DNA for the CDR3 is TGCGCCAGCAGCAATGGACAGAGCAATCAGCCCCAGCATTTT. This sequence joins TRBV5-1 and TRBJ1-5; the D gene is possibly TRBD1 (6 bases). The CDR3 consists of 14 residues. V was clipped by 4 bases and J by 1 base, with 9 bases between them. CDR1 SGHRS and CDR2 YFSETQ come from the germline V gene.

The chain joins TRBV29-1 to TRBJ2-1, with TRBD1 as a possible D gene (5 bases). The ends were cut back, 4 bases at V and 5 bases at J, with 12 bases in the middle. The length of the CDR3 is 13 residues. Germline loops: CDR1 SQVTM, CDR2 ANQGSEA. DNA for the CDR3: TGCAGCGTTGTGGCACAGGTCGACAATGAGCAGTTCTTC. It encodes CSVVAQVDNEQFF.

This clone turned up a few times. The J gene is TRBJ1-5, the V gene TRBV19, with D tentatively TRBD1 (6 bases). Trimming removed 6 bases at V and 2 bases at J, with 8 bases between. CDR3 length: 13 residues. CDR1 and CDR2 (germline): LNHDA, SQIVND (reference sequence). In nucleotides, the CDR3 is TGTGCCAGTAGGAGACAGGGCAATCAGCCCCAGCATTTT. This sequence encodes CASRRQGNQPQHF.

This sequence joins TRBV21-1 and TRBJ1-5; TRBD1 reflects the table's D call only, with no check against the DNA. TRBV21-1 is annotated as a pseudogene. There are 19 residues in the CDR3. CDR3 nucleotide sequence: TGTGCCAGCAGCAATCAGGGGACACCCATAAGGACTAGCAATCAGCCCCAGCATTTT. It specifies CASSNQGTPIRTSNQPQHF.

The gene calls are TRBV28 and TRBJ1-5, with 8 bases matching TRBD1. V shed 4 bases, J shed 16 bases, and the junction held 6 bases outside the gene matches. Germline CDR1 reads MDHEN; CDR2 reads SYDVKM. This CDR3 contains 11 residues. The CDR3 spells CASSWTGYQHF. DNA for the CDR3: TGTGCCAGCAGTTGGACAGGGTACCAACATTTT.

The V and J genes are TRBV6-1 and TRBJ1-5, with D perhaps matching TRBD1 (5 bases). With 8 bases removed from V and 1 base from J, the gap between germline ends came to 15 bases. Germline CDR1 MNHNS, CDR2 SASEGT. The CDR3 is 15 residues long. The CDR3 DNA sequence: TGTGCCAGCCTGGGGTTGGGGGGGAGCAATCAGCCCCAGCATTTT. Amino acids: CASLGLGGSNQPQHF.

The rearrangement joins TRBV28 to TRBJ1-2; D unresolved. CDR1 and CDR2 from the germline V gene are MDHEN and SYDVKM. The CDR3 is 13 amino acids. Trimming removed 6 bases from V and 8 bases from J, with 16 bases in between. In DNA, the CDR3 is TGTGCCAGCAGGGAAGGTGGCCCAGCCGGCTACACCTTC. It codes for CASREGGPAGYTF.

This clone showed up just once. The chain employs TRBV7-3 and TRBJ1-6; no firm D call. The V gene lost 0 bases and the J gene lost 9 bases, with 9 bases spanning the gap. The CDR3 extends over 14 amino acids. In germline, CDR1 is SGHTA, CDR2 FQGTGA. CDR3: CASSLTHEFSPLHF. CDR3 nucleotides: TGTGCCAGCAGCTTAACCCACGAATTTTCACCCCTCCACTTT.

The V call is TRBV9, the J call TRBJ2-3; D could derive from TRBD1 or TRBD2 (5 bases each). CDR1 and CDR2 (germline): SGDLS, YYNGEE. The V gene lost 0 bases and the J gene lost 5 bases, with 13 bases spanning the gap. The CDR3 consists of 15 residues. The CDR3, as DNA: TGTGCCAGCAGCGTAGGAGGGGAAAAGGGAGATACGCAGTATTTT. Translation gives CASSVGGEKGDTQYF.

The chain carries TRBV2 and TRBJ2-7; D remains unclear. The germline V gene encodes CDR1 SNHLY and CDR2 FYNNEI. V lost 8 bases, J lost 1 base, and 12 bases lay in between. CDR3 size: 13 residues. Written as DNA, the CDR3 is TGTGCCAGCCGCAGCCTGGGGTCCTACGAGCAGTACTTC. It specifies CASRSLGSYEQYF.

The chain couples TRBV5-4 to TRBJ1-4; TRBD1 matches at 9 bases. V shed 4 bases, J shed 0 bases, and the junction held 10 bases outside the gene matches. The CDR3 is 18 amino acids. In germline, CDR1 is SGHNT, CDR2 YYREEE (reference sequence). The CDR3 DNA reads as TGTGCCAGCAGCGGACGCGGGACAGGGAATTCAACTAATGAAAAACTGTTTTTT. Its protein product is CASSGRGTGNSTNEKLFF.

CDR3 sequence (DNA): TGTGCCAGCTCACCCCCGGGACAGGTTCCTTATGGCTACACCTTC. Translation gives CASSPPGQVPYGYTF. The rearrangement uses TRBV18 and TRBJ1-2; TRBD1 agrees at 8 bases. The CDR3 spans 15 residues. Germline V gene sequence: CDR1 KGHSH, CDR2 LQKENI. After removal of 3 bases from V and 5 bases from J, the junction contained 8 bases not matched to a gene.

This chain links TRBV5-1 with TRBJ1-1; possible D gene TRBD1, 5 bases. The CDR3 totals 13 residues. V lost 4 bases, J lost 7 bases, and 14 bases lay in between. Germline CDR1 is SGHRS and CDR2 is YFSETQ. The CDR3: CASSPGGTVEAFF. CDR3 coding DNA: TGCGCCAGCAGCCCCGGGGGGACGGTTGAAGCTTTCTTT.

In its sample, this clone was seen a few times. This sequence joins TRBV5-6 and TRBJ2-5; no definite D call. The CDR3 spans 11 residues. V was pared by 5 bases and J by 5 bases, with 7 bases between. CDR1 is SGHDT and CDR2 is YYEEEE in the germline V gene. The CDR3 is CASSSGETQYF. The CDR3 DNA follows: TGTGCCAGCAGTTCTGGGGAGACCCAGTACTTC. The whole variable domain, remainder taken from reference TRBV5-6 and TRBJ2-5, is DAGVTQSPTHLIKTRGQQVTLRCSPKSGHDTVSWYQQALGQGPQFIFQYYEEEERQRGNFPDRFSGHQFPNYSSELNVNALLLGDSALYLCASSSGETQYFGPGTRLLVL.

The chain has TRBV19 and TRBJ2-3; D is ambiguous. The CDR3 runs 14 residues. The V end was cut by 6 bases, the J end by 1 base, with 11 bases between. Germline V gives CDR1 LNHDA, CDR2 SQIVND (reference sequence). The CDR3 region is CASRNAAGTDTQYF. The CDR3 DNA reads TGTGCCAGTAGAAATGCGGCTGGCACAGATACGCAGTATTTT. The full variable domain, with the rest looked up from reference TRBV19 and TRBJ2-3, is DGGITQSPKYLFRKEGQNVTLSCEQNLNHDAMYWYRQDPGQGLRLIYYSQIVNDFQKGDIAEGYSVSREKKESFPLTVTSAQKNPTAFYLCASRNAAGTDTQYFGPGTRLTVL.